The 3 T cell receptor beta chains listed next were all sequenced from one sample in a study of cytomegalovirus exposure and HLA in healthy donors. The PCR employed 60 Vbeta primers together with 13 Jbeta primers. Only in-frame clones appear in the TCRdb table, and some are missing; sequencing was by immunoSEQ multiplex PCR. Seen here are around 140,000 clones, 65% to 85% observed once, and the top ten hold 2.5%. Sequenced material: PBMCs. The receptor source for this set is a male donor in good health and CMV-seronegative.

This rearrangement joins TRBV4-3 to TRBJ2-7; 11 nucleotides match TRBD1. CDR3 length equals 13 residues. The V segment lost 4 bases and the J segment 5 bases; nucleotides outside the gene matches: 1. CDR1 and CDR2 (germline): LGHNA, YSLEER. The CDR3 DNA sequence: TGCGCCAGCAGCCTGGGACAGGGGGACGAGCAGTACTTC. The encoded protein is CASSLGQGDEQYF.

A note on this clone: Germline and junction disagree at one end, which may indicate a read error. The chain is built from TRBV29-1 and TRBJ2-1; D not resolved. Germline V CDR1 and CDR2: SQVTM, ANQGSEA. The CDR3 runs to 15 residues. CDR3 nucleotide sequence: TGCAGCGTCGAAGGGATGGGCGTGGCTTACAATGAGCAGTTCTTC. Amino acid sequence: CSVEGMGVAYNEQFF.

J is TRBJ2-1 and V is TRBV4-2, with TRBD2 matching over 14 bases. V trimming: 2 bases; J trimming: 7 bases; junction bases outside the gene matches: 7. This CDR3 is 17 amino acids long. Germline V gene sequence: CDR1 LGHNA, CDR2 YNFKEQ. This CDR3 is CASSQMGTSGSMNEQFF. In nucleotides, the CDR3 is TGTGCCAGCAGCCAAATGGGGACTAGCGGGAGTATGAATGAGCAGTTCTTC.